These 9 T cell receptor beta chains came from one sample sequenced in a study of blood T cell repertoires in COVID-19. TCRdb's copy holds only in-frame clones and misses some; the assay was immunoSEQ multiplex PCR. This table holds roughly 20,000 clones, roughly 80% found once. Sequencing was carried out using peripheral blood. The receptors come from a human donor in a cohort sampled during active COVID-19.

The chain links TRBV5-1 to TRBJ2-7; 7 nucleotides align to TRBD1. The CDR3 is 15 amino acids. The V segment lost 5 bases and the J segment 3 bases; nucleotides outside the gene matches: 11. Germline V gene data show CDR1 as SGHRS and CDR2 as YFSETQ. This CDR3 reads CASSFFDRAGYEQYF. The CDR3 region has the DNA TGCGCCAGCAGTTTTTTTGACAGGGCGGGCTACGAGCAGTACTTC.

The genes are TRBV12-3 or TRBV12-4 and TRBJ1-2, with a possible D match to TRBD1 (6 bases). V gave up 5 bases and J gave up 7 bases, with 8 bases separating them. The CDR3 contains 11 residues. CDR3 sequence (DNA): TGTGCCAGCAGTGCACAGGGTGGCTACACCTTC. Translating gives CASSAQGGYTF.

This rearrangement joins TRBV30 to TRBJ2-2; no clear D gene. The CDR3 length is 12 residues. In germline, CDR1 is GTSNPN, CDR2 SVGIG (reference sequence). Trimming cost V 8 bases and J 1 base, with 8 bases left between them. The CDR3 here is CAGRQNTGELFF. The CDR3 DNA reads TGTGCCGGCCGACAGAACACCGGGGAGCTGTTTTTT.

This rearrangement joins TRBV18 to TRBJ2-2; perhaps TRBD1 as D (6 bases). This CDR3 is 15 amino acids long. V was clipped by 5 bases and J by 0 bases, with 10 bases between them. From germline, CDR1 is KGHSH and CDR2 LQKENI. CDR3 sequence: CASSSGQANTGELFF. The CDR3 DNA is TGTGCCAGCTCATCGGGACAAGCGAACACCGGGGAGCTGTTTTTT.

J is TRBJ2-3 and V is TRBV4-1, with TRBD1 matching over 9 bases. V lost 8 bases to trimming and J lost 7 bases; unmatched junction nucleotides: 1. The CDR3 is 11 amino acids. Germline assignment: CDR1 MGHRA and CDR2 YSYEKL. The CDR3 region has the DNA TGCGCCAGCGGGACAGGGTATACGCAGTATTTT. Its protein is CASGTGYTQYF.

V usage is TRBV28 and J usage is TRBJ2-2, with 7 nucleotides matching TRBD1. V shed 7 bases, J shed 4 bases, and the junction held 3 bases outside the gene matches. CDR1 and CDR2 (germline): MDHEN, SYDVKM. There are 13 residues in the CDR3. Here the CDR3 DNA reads TGTGCCAGCACACAGGGGACCACCGGGGAGCTGTTTTTT. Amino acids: CASTQGTTGELFF. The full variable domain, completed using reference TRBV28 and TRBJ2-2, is DVKVTQSSRYLVKRTGEKVFLECVQDMDHENMFWYRQDPGLGLRLIYFSYDVKMKEKGDIPEGYSVSREKKERFSLILESASTNQTSMYLCASTQGTTGELFFGEGSRLTVL.

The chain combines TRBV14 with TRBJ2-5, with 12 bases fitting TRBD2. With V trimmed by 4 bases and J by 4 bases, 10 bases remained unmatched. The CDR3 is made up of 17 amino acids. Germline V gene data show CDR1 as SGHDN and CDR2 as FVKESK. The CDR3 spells CASSPRKQTSGGETQYF. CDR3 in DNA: TGTGCCAGCAGCCCCCGAAAGCAGACTAGCGGGGGAGAGACCCAGTACTTC.

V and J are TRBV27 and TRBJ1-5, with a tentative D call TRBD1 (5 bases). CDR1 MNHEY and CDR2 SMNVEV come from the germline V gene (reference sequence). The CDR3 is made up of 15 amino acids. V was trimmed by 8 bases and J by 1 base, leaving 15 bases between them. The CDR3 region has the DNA TGTGCCAGCCGGCCGGGGGTTGTAAGCAATCAGCCCCAGCATTTT. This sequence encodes CASRPGVVSNQPQHF.

DNA for the CDR3: TGTGCCAGCCGCGGCCAGGATACGCAGTATTTT. It codes for CASRGQDTQYF. The rearrangement uses TRBV28 and TRBJ2-3; D unclear. Looked up from germline, CDR1 is MDHEN and CDR2 is SYDVKM. Trimming left V 8 bases short and J 6 bases short, with 9 bases between. This CDR3 has 11 residues.